This entry lists 32 T cell receptor beta chains sequenced from one sample in a study of early T cells in non-severe SARS-CoV-2 infection. TCRdb re-called the 5' RACE reads through MiXCR, storing one row per CDR3 protein. Of tens of thousands of distinct CDR3 sequences in the sample, 8% to 11% were seen once. Sequences were obtained from whole blood. The receptors were sampled from an adult who was a healthcare worker with PCR-confirmed SARS-CoV-2 infection or an uninfected control (not recorded which).

This clonotype was found many times. The rearrangement uses TRBV29-1 and TRBJ2-7; D unclear. The V end lost 4 bases, the J end lost 6 bases, and 13 bases lay between the germline ends. Looked up from germline, CDR1 is SQVTM and CDR2 is ANQGSEA. The CDR3 loop spans 12 amino acids. The CDR3 sequence is CSVGVMGIEQYF. The CDR3 region has the DNA TGCAGCGTTGGTGTTATGGGGATCGAGCAGTACTTC.

CDR3 in amino acids: CASSQGGLAQDTQYF. In nucleotides, the CDR3 is TGCGCCAGCAGCCAAGGTGGGCTAGCGCAAGATACGCAGTATTTT. The rearrangement links TRBV4-3 to TRBJ2-3; D perhaps matches TRBD2 (6 bases). The V end lost 1 base, the J end lost 5 bases, and 13 bases lay between the germline ends. Germline-derived CDR1 and CDR2 are LGHNA and YSLEER. The length of the CDR3 is 15 residues.

Ten or more counts support this clonotype. This sequence joins TRBV7-9 and TRBJ2-7; perhaps D is TRBD1 or TRBD2 (5 bases each). CDR1 is SEHNR, CDR2 FQNEAQ, per germline (reference sequence). The CDR3 runs 16 residues. V was clipped by 2 bases and J by 5 bases, with 19 bases between them. CDR3 DNA sequence: TGTGCCAGCAGCTTAACCCGGGGCCCGAATCGCCACGAGCAGTACTTC. As protein: CASSLTRGPNRHEQYF.

The table lists this clonotype with many counts. The chain couples TRBV5-7 to TRBJ1-5; D might be TRBD1 (5 bases). TRBV5-7 carries the ORF label, with uncertain function. The CDR3 is 15 amino acids. Trimming shortened V by 5 bases and J by 0 bases, and 12 bases separated the two germline ends. For the CDR3, the DNA is TGTGCCAGCAGTCCTGACAGACTTAGCAATCAGCCCCAGCATTTT. It is translated as CASSPDRLSNQPQHF.

This clonotype was observed at least ten times. V gene TRBV3-1 combines with J gene TRBJ2-1, with no clear D. This CDR3 is 15 amino acids long. Germline-derived CDR1 and CDR2 are LGHDT and YNNKEL (reference sequence). V lost 1 base, J lost 2 bases, and 9 bases lay in between. The CDR3 is CASSQAGETYNEQFF. The DNA for the CDR3 is TGTGCCAGCAGCCAAGCCGGCGAGACCTACAATGAGCAGTTCTTC.

J is TRBJ1-2 and V is TRBV6-2 or TRBV6-3; D might be TRBD1 (5 bases). V gave up 2 bases and J gave up 6 bases, with 10 bases separating them. Germline V gene lookup returns CDR1 MNHEY and CDR2 SVGEGT. This CDR3 region has 13 residues. CDR3 loop: CASSYRGTHGYTF. DNA for the CDR3: TGTGCCAGCAGTTACAGGGGTACTCATGGCTACACCTTC.

The V and J genes are TRBV5-6 and TRBJ2-7, with 10 bases lining up with TRBD1. Trimming took 4 bases from V and 1 from J; bases not matched to a gene: 8. The CDR3 is 16 amino acids. Germline loops: CDR1 SGHDT, CDR2 YYEEEE. The CDR3 reads CASSPGTGAPSYEQYF. The CDR3 DNA reads TGTGCCAGCAGCCCCGGGACAGGGGCCCCGTCCTACGAGCAGTACTTC.

The rearrangement uses TRBV20-1 and TRBJ2-1; 10 nucleotides match TRBD2. The length of the CDR3 is 14 residues. Germline trimming cut 3 bases from V and 7 bases from J; bases unmatched to any gene: 6. Per germline, CDR1 DFQATT and CDR2 SNEGSKA (reference sequence). The CDR3 DNA is TGCAGTGCTAGGCAACTAGCGGGGCAAAATGAGCAGTTCTTC. Encoded protein: CSARQLAGQNEQFF.

J is TRBJ1-6 and V is TRBV6-2 or TRBV6-3, with 8 bases matching TRBD1. There are 14 residues in the CDR3. Germline CDR1 MNHEY, CDR2 SVGEGT. V was clipped by 7 bases and J by 8 bases; unmatched bases: 7. The chain's CDR3 is CASKLQGEHSPLHF. The CDR3 DNA sequence: TGTGCCAGCAAGTTACAGGGGGAGCATTCACCCCTCCACTTT.

This clonotype was seen many times. This chain joins TRBV20-1 and TRBJ2-3; no clear D gene. Germline loops: CDR1 DFQATT, CDR2 SNEGSKA (reference sequence). This CDR3 region has 12 residues. The CDR3 nucleotides are TGCAGGGCCGCCTTCGGGACAGATACGCAGTATTTT. As protein: CRAAFGTDTQYF.

The V and J genes are TRBV28 and TRBJ2-2, with D maybe TRBD1 (6 bases). The CDR3 extends over 12 amino acids. V dropped 7 bases and J dropped 10 bases, with 13 bases sitting between them. From germline, CDR1 is MDHEN and CDR2 SYDVKM. CDR3: CASTIQGAELFF. DNA for the CDR3: TGTGCCAGCACCATACAGGGCGCGGAGCTGTTTTTT.

This clonotype has at least ten counts. The genes are TRBV6-2 or TRBV6-3 and TRBJ1-3; no firm D call. CDR3 length equals 17 residues. The germline gives CDR1 MNHEY, CDR2 SVGEGT. V dropped 6 bases and J dropped 4 bases, with 22 bases sitting between them. This chain's CDR3 is CASRRTSDRGPGNTIYF. CDR3 in DNA: TGTGCCAGCAGGAGGACCTCTGACCGCGGGCCCGGAAACACCATATATTTT.

V and J are TRBV28 and TRBJ2-5; no firm D call. CDR3 size: 14 residues. The germline CDR1 and CDR2 sequences are MDHEN and SYDVKM. Trimming took off 7 bases at V and 0 bases at J, with 12 bases between the two ends. The CDR3 region has the DNA TGTGCCAGCATGGAGTTAGCAGACCAAGAGACCCAGTACTTC. Its protein is CASMELADQETQYF.

This clonotype was seen a handful of times. This rearrangement joins TRBV29-1 to TRBJ1-1; D not certain. CDR1 is SQVTM, CDR2 ANQGSEA, per germline. Trimming removed 4 bases from V and 0 bases from J, with 12 bases in between. This CDR3 has 14 amino acids. In DNA, the CDR3 is TGCAGCGTTGCGAGACCCCTGGTGAACACTGAAGCTTTCTTT. Amino acid sequence: CSVARPLVNTEAFF.

Details on this clonotype: A much more abundant neighbour one base away suggests this may be a read error. J is TRBJ2-7 and V is TRBV3-1; possibly TRBD1 for D (6 bases). Germline CDR1 and CDR2: LGHDT and YNNKEL (reference sequence). CDR3 length equals 14 residues. This CDR3 is CASTQGQSLYEQYF. The CDR3 DNA sequence: TGTGCCAGCACCCAAGGACAGTCCCTTTACGAGCAGTACTTC.

This clonotype occurred many times. This sequence joins TRBV11-1 and TRBJ2-5; 8 bases align to TRBD2. Germline V gives CDR1 SGHAT, CDR2 FQDESV (reference sequence). V was pared by 9 bases and J by 3 bases, with 12 bases of the junction left unmatched. The CDR3 consists of 15 residues. The CDR3 DNA sequence: TGTGCCAGTAGAAGGAGCGGGGGAGATAAAGAGACCCAGTACTTC. Its translation: CASRRSGGDKETQYF.

The table lists this clonotype with many counts. The chain uses TRBV14 and TRBJ1-1; possible D gene TRBD1, 6 bases. V shed 1 base and J shed 5 bases, with 11 bases lying between them. The germline V gene encodes CDR1 SGHDN and CDR2 FVKESK. The CDR3 has 14 amino acids. This CDR3 reads CASSQVGGGTEAFF. DNA of the CDR3: TGTGCCAGCAGCCAAGTGGGAGGGGGTACTGAAGCTTTCTTT.

J is TRBJ2-7 and V is TRBV29-1, with D tentatively TRBD2 (5 bases). The V and J ends lost 5 bases and 0 bases respectively, with 8 bases between them. Germline loops: CDR1 SQVTM, CDR2 ANQGSEA. The CDR3 consists of 12 residues. Here the CDR3 reads CSVPGTSYEQYF. CDR3 nucleotide sequence: TGCAGCGTTCCGGGAACCTCCTACGAGCAGTACTTC.

The chain has TRBV7-2 and TRBJ2-7; D is uncertain. The V end was cut by 1 base, the J end by 4 bases, with 11 bases between. Germline-derived CDR1 and CDR2 are SGHTA and FQGNSA. This CDR3 region has 14 residues. CDR3 nucleotides: TGTGCCAGCAGCTTAGAGAGTGCTTCGTACGAGCAGTACTTC. Translation gives CASSLESASYEQYF. The full variable domain, its missing parts supplied by reference TRBV7-2 and TRBJ2-7, is GAGVSQSPSNKVTEKGKDVELRCDPISGHTALYWYRQSLGQGLEFLIYFQGNSAPDKSGLPSDRFSAERTGGSVSTLTIQRTQQEDSAVYLCASSLESASYEQYFGPGTRLTVT.

This clonotype was seen repeatedly, ten times or more. The V gene is TRBV7-8, the J gene TRBJ2-1; D remains unclear. Germline CDR1 is SGHVS and CDR2 is FQNEAQ. The CDR3 length is 18 residues. V lost 5 bases and J lost 4, with 24 bases in between. The CDR3 sequence: CASSPTRLPRLGYNEQFF. The CDR3 DNA is TGTGCCAGCAGCCCCACAAGATTACCGAGACTGGGGTACAATGAGCAGTTCTTC.

This clonotype was picked up many times. The CDR3 loop reads CASSPGTPPDTQYF. As DNA, the CDR3 is TGTGCCAGCAGCCCAGGGACCCCGCCAGATACGCAGTATTTT. The rearrangement uses TRBV7-6 and TRBJ2-3, with D perhaps TRBD1 or TRBD2 (5 bases each). This CDR3 region has 14 residues. V was cut by 5 bases and J by 4 bases, with 13 bases left in between. The V gene's germline CDR1 is SGHVS and CDR2 FNYEAQ.

This clonotype was seen a few times. The V gene is TRBV29-1, the J gene TRBJ2-5, with a possible D match to TRBD2 (6 bases). V lost 6 bases and J lost 4, with 15 bases in between. The V gene's germline CDR1 is SQVTM and CDR2 ANQGSEA. The CDR3 spans 13 residues. CDR3 sequence (DNA): TGCAGCGTGGTCCGACGGCGGGGAGAGACCCAGTACTTC. Its translation: CSVVRRRGETQYF. Together with reference TRBV29-1 and TRBJ2-5, the CDR3 gives the full variable domain: SAVISQKPSRDICQRGTSLTIQCQVDSQVTMMFWYRQQPGQSLTLIATANQGSEATYESGFVIDKFPISRPNLTFSTLTVSNMSPEDSSIYLCSVVRRRGETQYFGPGTRLLVL.

The table lists this clonotype with a few counts. CDR3 sequence reads: CRAPSQNTEAFF. The CDR3 nucleotides read TGCAGGGCTCCGTCCCAGAACACTGAAGCTTTCTTT. The rearrangement links TRBV20-1 to TRBJ1-1; D remains unclear. Germline assignment: CDR1 DFQATT and CDR2 SNEGSKA (reference sequence). The CDR3 has 12 amino acids.

The table lists this clonotype with a few counts. The chain combines TRBV19 with TRBJ2-7, with D unclear. From germline, CDR1 is LNHDA and CDR2 SQIVND (reference sequence). Trimming cost V 3 bases and J 2 bases, with 11 bases left between them. There are 14 residues in the CDR3. The CDR3 reads CASSILGNAYEQYF. For the CDR3, the DNA is TGTGCCAGTAGTATTCTTGGAAACGCCTACGAGCAGTACTTC.

This clonotype has a count of ten or more. V is TRBV10-3 and J is TRBJ2-7; TRBD2 matches at 7 bases. Trimming took 0 bases from V and 6 from J; bases not matched to a gene: 2. CDR1 is ENHRY, CDR2 SYGVKD, per germline. The CDR3 is 13 residues long. The CDR3 is CAISESREGEQYF. The CDR3 DNA sequence: TGTGCCATCAGTGAGTCGAGGGAGGGCGAGCAGTACTTC.

This clonotype was counted at least ten times. This rearrangement joins TRBV20-1 to TRBJ1-4, with unresolved D. Trimming removed 6 bases from V and 4 bases from J, with 9 bases in between. CDR1 is DFQATT, CDR2 SNEGSKA, per germline (reference sequence). CDR3 size: 12 residues. CDR3 nucleotide sequence: TGCAGTGCGGCAGAGGTTAATGAAAAACTGTTTTTT. Protein sequence: CSAAEVNEKLFF.

This clonotype was recorded many times. This chain links TRBV7-2 with TRBJ2-1; TRBD2 aligns across 12 bases. Losses at the gene ends were 1 base for V and 9 bases for J; bases not matched to a gene: 4. The germline V gene has CDR1 SGHTA and CDR2 FQGNSA. The CDR3 is 15 residues long. CDR3 nucleotides: TGTGCCAGCAGCTTAGACCCGGGACTAGCGGGTGAGCAGTTCTTC. It translates to CASSLDPGLAGEQFF. The complete variable domain, with remaining parts taken from reference TRBV7-2 and TRBJ2-1, reads GAGVSQSPSNKVTEKGKDVELRCDPISGHTALYWYRQSLGQGLEFLIYFQGNSAPDKSGLPSDRFSAERTGGSVSTLTIQRTQQEDSAVYLCASSLDPGLAGEQFFGPGTRLTVL.

In this sample, this clonotype turned up many times. The genes are TRBV27 and TRBJ2-1; D call uncertain. Trimming stripped 7 bases from V and 4 bases from J, with 20 bases between. Germline V lookup: CDR1 MNHEY, CDR2 SMNVEV (reference sequence). The CDR3 spans 16 residues. The CDR3 DNA follows: TGTGCCAGCACCCCCCTAGGGCGGAATAATTACAATGAGCAGTTCTTC. Protein product: CASTPLGRNNYNEQFF.

In its sample, this clonotype was seen many times. V usage is TRBV2 and J usage is TRBJ2-5; 7 nucleotides line up with TRBD2. Germline-derived CDR1 and CDR2 are SNHLY and FYNNEI. The V gene end was trimmed by 2 bases and the J gene end by 3 bases; junction bases not matched to a gene: 3. The CDR3 sequence is 14 residues long. The CDR3: CASSEYLAEETQYF. The CDR3 coding sequence is TGTGCCAGCAGTGAATACCTAGCGGAAGAGACCCAGTACTTC. Combining the CDR3 with reference TRBV2 and TRBJ2-5 gives the whole variable domain EPEVTQTPSHQVTQMGQEVILRCVPISNHLYFYWYRQILGQKVEFLVSFYNNEISEKSEIFDDQFSVERPDGSNFTLKIRSTKLEDSAMYFCASSEYLAEETQYFGPGTRLLVL.

Ten or more counts support this clonotype. The V gene is TRBV7-3, the J gene TRBJ2-1, with D possibly TRBD2 on 5 matching bases. The V and J ends lost 2 bases and 15 bases respectively, with 20 bases between them. Germline V gives CDR1 SGHTA, CDR2 FQGTGA. The CDR3 length is 14 residues. CDR3 amino acids: CASSLGSSLTPPFF. As DNA, the CDR3 is TGTGCCAGCAGCTTAGGGTCTAGCCTAACCCCCCCGTTCTTC.

CDR3 nucleotides: TGTGCCAGCAGCTTCGGGGTCGGGGTAAAGGGCACAGATACGCAGTATTTT. It yields the protein CASSFGVGVKGTDTQYF. This rearrangement joins TRBV5-4 to TRBJ2-3; D is perhaps TRBD2 (5 bases). Germline V lookup: CDR1 SGHNT, CDR2 YYREEE (reference sequence). The V gene lost 2 bases and the J gene lost 1 base, with 17 bases spanning the gap. The CDR3 has 17 residues.

This clonotype was seen only a few times. The V call is TRBV2, the J call TRBJ1-1; D remains ambiguous. From germline, CDR1 is SNHLY and CDR2 FYNNEI. The V end was cut by 10 bases, the J end by 1 base, with 13 bases between. The CDR3 extends over 13 amino acids. The CDR3 loop reads CATNPGRNTEAFF. In DNA, the CDR3 is TGTGCCACCAACCCCGGGAGGAACACTGAAGCTTTCTTT.